The following is a T cell receptor (beta chain) sequence with its context. This record comes from a study of blood T cell repertoires in COVID-19. Study-level information: Sample material is recorded as cDNA or gDNA derived from T cells, B-cell-depleted T cells, or PBMCs.

Recruited during active infection, patients (from Seattle) were subsequently followed longitudinally. In the original processing: Researchers report that nucleated cell counts were estimated from reference gene primer amplification. This table comes from immunoSEQ multiplex PCR, and its TCRdb copy is limited to in-frame clones, with some not included. That table is the source of V, J and clone size, and D and trimming were worked out from the DNA. The data hold roughly 410,000 clones, with about 91% observed a single time. In germline, CDR1 is ENHRY, CDR2 SYGVKD. This CDR3 has 17 amino acids. Trimming cost V 2 bases and J 4 bases; bases outside gene matches: 10.

The gene calls are TRBV10-3 and TRBJ2-3; the match to TRBD1 covers 9 bases. The sample was peripheral blood. The receptor comes from a woman in her forties with COVID-19, enrolled during active disease. The CDR3 bases are TGTGCCATCAGTGAGCCGCCGGGACAGGGCGGCTCAGATACGCAGTATTTT. Amino acids: CAISEPPGQGGSDTQYF.